The rows below give T cell receptor beta chains drawn from one sample of a study of blood T cells in healthy people across ages. Via MiXCR, TCRdb re-called the 5' RACE reads, giving one row per CDR3 protein. The table has roughly 1.5 million distinct CDR3 sequences, roughly 43% seen once. Sequenced: blood. These receptors originate from a woman aged 18-29 years in good health. The CDR3 runs from the conserved cysteine through the conserved F or W. The D gene is left open where the match is weak. The listing skips clone size in some rows; elsewhere it reads once, few, many or a size class.

cdr3_nt cdr3_aa j_call d_call v_call clone_size
TGCGCCAGCAGTGAATTTCGACAGGCGGACTGCGAGCAGTACTTC CASSEFRQADCEQYF TRBJ2-7 - TRBV25-1 -
TGTGCCAGCAGCGTAGGGAATGGGGGGGCTTATGGCTACACCTTC CASSVGNGGAYGYTF TRBJ1-2 - TRBV9 few
TGTGCCAGCAGTGGGTGGACTGAAGCTTTCTTT CASSGWTEAFF TRBJ1-1 - TRBV25-1 -
TGTGCCAGCAGCCAAGATCTCGAGGCTGCTGGCTACACCTTC CASSQDLEAAGYTF TRBJ1-2 - TRBV3-1 few
TGTGCCAGCAGCTTTCAGATTGGGAACACTGAAGCTTTCTTT CASSFQIGNTEAFF TRBJ1-1 - TRBV7-2 -
TGCAGTGCTAGAGAGCGGGGGCCCATCTACGAGCAGTACTTC CSARERGPIYEQYF TRBJ2-7 - TRBV20-1 -
TGTGCCATCAGTGAGTCCCGCCTTGCCGCCTCCTACAATGAGCAGTTCTTC CAISESRLAASYNEQFF TRBJ2-1 - TRBV10-3 -
TGCGCCAGCAGCCAAGCAGGTCTAGCGGGGGGTGAGCAGTTCTTC CASSQAGLAGGEQFF TRBJ2-1 TRBD2 TRBV4-1 few
TGTGCCAGCAGAGCCGACAGGGGCCCTAACAATGAGCAGTTCTTC CASRADRGPNNEQFF TRBJ2-1 TRBD1 TRBV6-5 few
TGCAGTGCTAGAAATTCCCAAAAGGGGGTACGGTACAATGAGCAGTTCTTC CSARNSQKGVRYNEQFF TRBJ2-1 - TRBV20-1 -
TGCAGTGCTAGAGTGGCCGAGGGGGCGGGTGGCTACACCTTC CSARVAEGAGGYTF TRBJ1-2 TRBD1 TRBV20-1 few
TGTGCCAGCAGTTTCCGACAGCGGGGGGCCGAGCAGTACTTC CASSFRQRGAEQYF TRBJ2-7 TRBD2 TRBV12-3/TRBV12-4 few
TGCGCCAGCAGGGCAGGAATGAACACTGAAGCTTTCTTT CASRAGMNTEAFF TRBJ1-1 - TRBV5-1 few
TGCAGTGCGCGAGTCCTTAGCGGGAGGGACAGTGAGCAGTTCTTC CSARVLSGRDSEQFF TRBJ2-1 TRBD2 TRBV20-1 -
TGTGCCAGCAGTGAAGCGCCGGTTTTTCCCTACAATGGGCAGTACTTC CASSEAPVFPYNGQYF TRBJ2-7 - TRBV6-1 -
TGTGCCAGCAGCTCCTGGACAGGGGGCGGCACTGAAGCTTTCTTT CASSSWTGGGTEAFF TRBJ1-1 TRBD1 TRBV5-4 -
TGTGCCAGCAGCTTAACAGGGACTAGCGGTTTACCTTTTCCCTACGAGCAGTACTTC CASSLTGTSGLPFPYEQYF TRBJ2-7 TRBD2 TRBV7-2 -
TGTGCCAGCAGTCGACTAGCGGGGTTGTACAATGAGCAGTTCTTC CASSRLAGLYNEQFF TRBJ2-1 TRBD2 TRBV6-2/TRBV6-3 -
TGCAGTGCTGGGTTAGCGGGGCTCACAGATACGCAGTATTTT CSAGLAGLTDTQYF TRBJ2-3 TRBD2 TRBV20-1 few
TGTGCCAGCAGCACCCCAGAGAGGTCACTCTACGAGCAGTACTTC CASSTPERSLYEQYF TRBJ2-7 - TRBV6-5 -
TGTGCCAGCAGTTACTTGATGGGCGTAAGCAATCAGCCCCAGCATTTT CASSYLMGVSNQPQHF TRBJ1-5 - TRBV6-2/TRBV6-3 -
TGCGCCAGCAGCCAGCAGAGTGGGGGGGATACGCAGTATTTT CASSQQSGGDTQYF TRBJ2-3 - TRBV4-3 -
TGCAGTGCCCCCTCAACCTTCCGAACGGTTTATGGCTACACCTTC CSAPSTFRTVYGYTF TRBJ1-2 - TRBV20-1 few
TGCGCCAGCAGCCAAGTGGATCTAGGTACAGATACGCAGTATTTT CASSQVDLGTDTQYF TRBJ2-3 - TRBV4-1 few
TGCAGTGCTAACCGGCTAGCCCGGAGCTCCTACAATGAGCAGTTCTTC CSANRLARSSYNEQFF TRBJ2-1 - TRBV20-1 -
TGCAGTGCTAGTCGATTCGGACAGGGAAACAATGAGCAGTACTTC CSASRFGQGNNEQYF TRBJ2-5 TRBD1 TRBV20-1 -
TGTGCCTGCAGCAGGGATTATAATTCACCCCTCCACTTT CACSRDYNSPLHF TRBJ1-6 - TRBV6-1 once
TGCGCCAGCAGGCACGACACCTATGGCTACACCTTC CASRHDTYGYTF TRBJ1-2 - TRBV5-1 -
TGTGCCATCAGTGAGGGCGGTAGCTCCTACGAGCAGTACTTC CAISEGGSSYEQYF TRBJ2-7 - TRBV10-3 few
TGTGCCATCATGGAGGGAGCCGGCTCCTACGAGCAGTACTTC CAIMEGAGSYEQYF TRBJ2-7 - TRBV10-3 -
TGTGCCAGCAGCTTGGGGCAGGGTAGGAATCAGCCCCAGCATTTT CASSLGQGRNQPQHF TRBJ1-5 - TRBV12-3/TRBV12-4 many
TGCAGTGCTAGCGTTACTAGCGGGGGGGACACAGATACGCAGTATTTT CSASVTSGGDTDTQYF TRBJ2-3 TRBD2 TRBV20-1 few
TGCGCCAGCACGTTCTTTGGACTAGCGGGAGGAGCGGATACGCAGTATTTT CASTFFGLAGGADTQYF TRBJ2-3 TRBD2 TRBV5-1 -
TGCGCCAGCAGCCAAGAGTGGCAGGGGTGGGATCGCAATCAGCCCCAGCATTTT CASSQEWQGWDRNQPQHF TRBJ1-5 - TRBV4-1 -
TGTGCCAGCAGCAATGCCGGGACAGGGGGCGCAGATACGCAGTATTTT CASSNAGTGGADTQYF TRBJ2-3 TRBD1 TRBV7-2 few
TGTGCCAGCAGCTTAGATCGACTAGGGGCCCATGAGCAGTTCTTC CASSLDRLGAHEQFF TRBJ2-1 - TRBV7-2 many
TGTGCCAGCAGTGCCGACAGGGGGCGTACGAATGAGCAGTTCTTC CASSADRGRTNEQFF TRBJ2-1 TRBD1 TRBV25-1 -
TGTGCCAGCAGCTCGGACGGCGCTGAAGCTTTCTTT CASSSDGAEAFF TRBJ1-1 - TRBV7-2 few
TGTGCCAGCAGTTTAATTCCAGGGCAGAACACTGAAGCTTTCTTT CASSLIPGQNTEAFF TRBJ1-1 - TRBV28 -
TGCAGCGTCTGCAGGGTCCTGAACACTGAAGCTTTCTTT CSVCRVLNTEAFF TRBJ1-1 - TRBV29-1 once
TGCGCCAGCAGCCGCAACCCGCACAGGGCCCACGAGCAGTACTTC CASSRNPHRAHEQYF TRBJ2-7 - TRBV4-1 few
TGTGCCATCAGAGGACAGACAGACAACTATGGCTACACCTTC CAIRGQTDNYGYTF TRBJ1-2 - TRBV10-3 -
TGTGCCAGCAGCCGACAGGGGGCCGTCACCGGGGAGCTGTTTTTT CASSRQGAVTGELFF TRBJ2-2 TRBD1 TRBV6-5 -
TGCAGCGTGACCCGGGACGCGTCCTACGAGCAGTACTTC CSVTRDASYEQYF TRBJ2-7 - TRBV29-1 few
TGTGCCAGCACCGTGGGCAGGTTGAACACTGAAGCTTTCTTT CASTVGRLNTEAFF TRBJ1-1 - TRBV3-1 -
TGTGCCAGCAGTTTGCACGGGGCCGGATATGGCTACACCTTC CASSLHGAGYGYTF TRBJ1-2 - TRBV27 few
TGTGCCAGCAGATCCCTAGCGGGAGCCGCTAATGAGCAGTTCTTC CASRSLAGAANEQFF TRBJ2-1 TRBD2 TRBV25-1 -
TGTGCCAGCTCCGTGCAATTTGAAGCTTTCTTT CASSVQFEAFF TRBJ1-1 - TRBV7-2 -
TGTGCCAGCAGCGTAGCGTGGGCTGGTTCACCCCTCCACTTT CASSVAWAGSPLHF TRBJ1-6 - TRBV9 -
TGTGCCATCAGTGAGTCGGGTACCGACACAGATACGCAGTATTTT CAISESGTDTDTQYF TRBJ2-3 - TRBV10-3 -
TGCGCCAGCAGCCCTTTAGAGCCCAATGAGCAGTACTTC CASSPLEPNEQYF TRBJ2-5 - TRBV5-1 -
TGTGCCAGCAGCCCCTTTGGGGCACTCTACTATGGCTACACCTTC CASSPFGALYYGYTF TRBJ1-2 - TRBV7-6 few
TGCAGTGCTCCGAGGGAGGCCGGCCTGAACACTGAAGCTTTCTTT CSAPREAGLNTEAFF TRBJ1-1 - TRBV20-1 once
TGCAGTGCCGCTGCCGTGGGCACGCAGTATTTT CSAAAVGTQYF TRBJ2-3 - TRBV20-1 few
TGTGCCAGCAGCGGACAGGGGGTAACCGGGGAGCTGTTTTTT CASSGQGVTGELFF TRBJ2-2 TRBD1 TRBV14 few
TGTGCCAGCAGTTACTCGACTAGCGATGGAGTAGATACGCAGTATTTT CASSYSTSDGVDTQYF TRBJ2-3 TRBD2 TRBV6-5 -
TGTGCCAGCAGTTTTAAGGCAGGGGCACCCTACGAGCAGTACTTC CASSFKAGAPYEQYF TRBJ2-7 - TRBV12-3/TRBV12-4 once
TGCGCCAGCAGCCAACGCGGGGGGCTCTCCTACGAGCAGTACTTC CASSQRGGLSYEQYF TRBJ2-7 TRBD2 TRBV4-1 few
TGTGCCAGCAGCCCGGGGGGCCCTATCTCCGGCTACACCTTC CASSPGGPISGYTF TRBJ1-2 - TRBV7-9 -